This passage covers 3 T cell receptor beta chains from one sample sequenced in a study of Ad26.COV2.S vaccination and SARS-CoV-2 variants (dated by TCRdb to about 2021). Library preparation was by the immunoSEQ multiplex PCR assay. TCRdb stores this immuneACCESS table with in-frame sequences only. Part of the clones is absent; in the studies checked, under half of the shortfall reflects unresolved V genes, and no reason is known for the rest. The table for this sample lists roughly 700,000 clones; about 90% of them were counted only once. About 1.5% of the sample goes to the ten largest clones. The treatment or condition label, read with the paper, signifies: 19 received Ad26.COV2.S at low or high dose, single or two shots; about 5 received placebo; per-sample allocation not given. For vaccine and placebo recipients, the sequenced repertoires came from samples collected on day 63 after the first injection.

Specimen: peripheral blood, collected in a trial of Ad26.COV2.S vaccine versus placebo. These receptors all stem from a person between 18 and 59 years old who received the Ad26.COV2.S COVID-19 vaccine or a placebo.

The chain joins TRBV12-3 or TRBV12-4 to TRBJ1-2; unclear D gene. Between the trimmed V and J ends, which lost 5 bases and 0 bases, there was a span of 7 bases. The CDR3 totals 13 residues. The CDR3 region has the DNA TGTGCCAGCAGTAACGGAGCTAACTATGGCTACACCTTC. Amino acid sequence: CASSNGANYGYTF.

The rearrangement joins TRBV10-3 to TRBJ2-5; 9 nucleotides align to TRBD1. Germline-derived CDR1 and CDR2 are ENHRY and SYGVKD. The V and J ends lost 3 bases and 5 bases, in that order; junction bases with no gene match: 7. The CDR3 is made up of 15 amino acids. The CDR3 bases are TGTGCCATCAGTGACGGGGACAGGGCTTCGGAGACCCAGTACTTC. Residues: CAISDGDRASETQYF.

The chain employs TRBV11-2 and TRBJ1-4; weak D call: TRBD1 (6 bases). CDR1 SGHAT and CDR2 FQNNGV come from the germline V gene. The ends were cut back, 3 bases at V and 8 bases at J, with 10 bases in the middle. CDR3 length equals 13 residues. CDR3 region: CASSFMGAEKLFF. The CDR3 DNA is TGTGCCAGCAGCTTTATGGGGGCGGAAAAACTGTTTTTT.